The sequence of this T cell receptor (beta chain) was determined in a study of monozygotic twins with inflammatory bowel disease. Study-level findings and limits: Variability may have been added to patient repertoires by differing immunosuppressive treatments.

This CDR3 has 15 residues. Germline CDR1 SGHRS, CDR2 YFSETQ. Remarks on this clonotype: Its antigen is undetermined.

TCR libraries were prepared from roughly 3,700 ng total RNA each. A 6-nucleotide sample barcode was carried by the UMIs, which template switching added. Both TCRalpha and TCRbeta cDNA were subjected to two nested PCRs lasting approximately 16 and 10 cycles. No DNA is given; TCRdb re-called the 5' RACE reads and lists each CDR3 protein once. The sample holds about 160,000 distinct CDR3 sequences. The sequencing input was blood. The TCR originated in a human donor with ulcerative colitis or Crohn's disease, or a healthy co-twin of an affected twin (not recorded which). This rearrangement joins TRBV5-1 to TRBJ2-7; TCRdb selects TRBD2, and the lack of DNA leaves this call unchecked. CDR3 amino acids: CASSLGTSANYEQYF.